The T cell receptor beta chain under discussion was sequenced for a study of blood T cell repertoires in COVID-19. Study-level information: Sources were T cells, B-cell-depleted T cells, or PBMCs; the material itself was cDNA or gDNA.

Germline V gene data show CDR1 as MNHEY and CDR2 as SMNVEV (reference sequence). The CDR3 is made up of 13 amino acids. V lost 4 bases and J lost 6, with 13 bases in between. In this sample, this clone turned up once. Clones were read by immunoSEQ multiplex PCR, and TCRdb kept only the in-frame ones, dropping some. The table shows under 300,000 clones, with about 80% occurring only once. This clonotype was obtained from a man aged 30 to 45 who had recovered from COVID-19. This sequence joins TRBV27 and TRBJ2-7; D possibly corresponds to TRBD1 (5 bases). The sample comprised peripheral blood. The chain's CDR3 is CASSSSRVSEQYF. CDR3 coding DNA: TGTGCCAGCAGTTCGAGCAGGGTATCCGAGCAGTACTTC.